This T cell receptor (beta chain) was obtained from a study of blood T cell repertoires in COVID-19. TCRdb's table, derived via immunoSEQ multiplex PCR, lists solely in-frame clones and lacks some. The sample includes 150,000 to 200,000 clones, about 88% of them seen just once. Sequenced: peripheral blood. This receptor was taken from a man between 60 and 75 years old with acute or convalescent COVID-19.

The CDR3: CASSYVGGINNSPLHF. For the CDR3, the DNA is TGTGCCAGCAGTTACGTCGGGGGGATTAATAATTCACCCCTCCACTTT. The chain employs TRBV6-5 and TRBJ1-6, with D possibly TRBD1 on 5 matching bases. Trimming removed 2 bases from V and 5 bases from J, with 13 bases in between. This CDR3 is built from 16 residues. The germline V gene has CDR1 MNHEY and CDR2 SVGAGI.